A selection of T cell receptor beta chains follows, all from one sample in a study of CD8+ T cells in alopecia areata. Profiling relied on immunoSEQ multiplex PCR, and the TCRdb table lists in-frame clones only, not all of them. The sample yields hundreds of thousands of clones, under 70% seen once. The sample here was CD4+ T cells sorted from blood, taken at week 0. The receptors derive from a human donor with alopecia areata. The CDR3 runs from the conserved cysteine through the conserved F or W. The D gene is left open where the match is weak. Only part of the rows carry a size: once, few, many, or a class if the clone is expanded.

CDR3 protein	CDR3 DNA	clone size	V gene	D gene	J gene
CAWSVGQNSLETQYF	TGTGCCTGGAGTGTTGGACAGAATAGTTTAGAGACCCAGTACTTC	once	TRBV30	-	TRBJ2-5
CASSLVDSQETQYF	TGTGCCAGCAGCTTGGTGGACAGTCAAGAGACCCAGTACTTC	few	TRBV5-4	-	TRBJ2-5
CATSLQAGVGSPLHF	TGTGCTACCAGCCTGCAGGCAGGCGTTGGATCACCCCTCCACTTT	-	TRBV5-6	-	TRBJ1-6
CASSYSGTAQETQYF	TGTGCCAGCAGTTACTCGGGGACAGCCCAAGAGACCCAGTACTTC	-	TRBV6-5	TRBD1	TRBJ2-5
CASSQSGGSTDTQYF	TGTGCCAGCAGCCAATCAGGGGGAAGCACAGATACGCAGTATTTT	-	TRBV14	TRBD1	TRBJ2-3
CASGQGLSTDTQYF	TGTGCCTCGGGACAGGGGTTATCAACAGATACGCAGTATTTT	-	TRBV19	TRBD1	TRBJ2-3
CASSSTDRVPQYF	TGTGCCAGCAGCTCTACGGACCGGGTTCCCCAGTACTTC	-	TRBV7-9	-	TRBJ2-5
CASSAAELFTGELFF	TGTGCCAGCAGTGCAGCGGAGCTGTTCACCGGGGAGCTGTTTTTT	-	TRBV25-1	-	TRBJ2-2
CASGRISLNTEAFF	TGTGCCAGCGGACGTATAAGCCTGAACACTGAAGCTTTCTTT	-	TRBV7-2	-	TRBJ1-1
CSVEVGGRRETQYF	TGCAGCGTTGAAGTCGGGGGGCGCCGAGAGACCCAGTACTTC	few	TRBV29-1	-	TRBJ2-5
CASSDGQQGNWGNTIYF	TGTGCCAGCAGTGACGGACAGCAGGGCAATTGGGGAAACACCATATATTTT	few	TRBV6-1	-	TRBJ1-3
CASSERTHSNQPQHF	TGTGCCAGCAGTGAACGTACTCATAGCAATCAGCCCCAGCATTTT	-	TRBV2	-	TRBJ1-5
CASSYSGTNTEAFF	TGTGCCAGCAGTTACTCAGGGACGAACACTGAAGCTTTCTTT	-	TRBV6-6	-	TRBJ1-1
CASSRPGLGETQYF	TGCGCCAGCAGCAGGCCGGGACTAGGGGAGACCCAGTACTTC	-	TRBV5-1	TRBD2	TRBJ2-5
CAWSVLSDQETQYF	TGTGCCTGGAGTGTATTGTCAGACCAAGAGACCCAGTACTTC	-	TRBV30	-	TRBJ2-5
CASSQDGEGGTETQYF	TGTGCCAGCAGCCAAGATGGCGAAGGGGGCACAGAGACCCAGTACTTC	once	TRBV4-2	TRBD1	TRBJ2-5
CASSFGQASLKLFF	TGTGCCAGCAGCTTCGGACAGGCATCTTTAAAACTGTTTTTT	-	TRBV7-9	TRBD1	TRBJ1-4
CASSLKTGQETQYF	TGCGCCAGCAGCTTGAAAACAGGACAAGAGACCCAGTACTTC	-	TRBV5-1	-	TRBJ2-5
CASGGEFAYEQYF	TGTGCCAGCGGTGGGGAGTTTGCCTACGAGCAGTACTTC	-	TRBV9	-	TRBJ2-7
CASSMGPQETQYF	TGCGCCAGCAGTATGGGGCCCCAAGAGACCCAGTACTTC	-	TRBV5-1	-	TRBJ2-5
CASSLRYNEQFF	TGTGCCAGCAGCTTGCGGTACAATGAGCAGTTCTTC	few	TRBV5-6	-	TRBJ2-1
CASSLVRGYGYTF	TGTGCCAGCAGTTTGGTCAGGGGCTATGGCTACACCTTC	-	TRBV27	-	TRBJ1-2
CASSPATGAYVYGYTF	TGTGCCAGCAGCCCCGCGACAGGAGCCTATGTCTATGGCTACACCTTC	-	TRBV11-2	-	TRBJ1-2
CASSARTRGVQETQYF	TGTGCCAGCAGCGCCCGGACTAGGGGGGTACAAGAGACCCAGTACTTC	few	TRBV7-2	-	TRBJ2-5
CASSLDVYEQYF	TGCGCCAGCAGCTTGGATGTCTACGAGCAGTACTTC	few	TRBV5-1	-	TRBJ2-7
CASSVGLTESMETQYF	TGTGCCAGCAGCGTAGGCCTAACGGAAAGTATGGAGACCCAGTACTTC	-	TRBV9	-	TRBJ2-5
CSVAGQGNSPLHF	TGCAGCGTTGCGGGACAGGGGAATTCACCCCTCCACTTT	-	TRBV29-1	TRBD1	TRBJ1-6
CAWSGPGRIDTEAFF	TGTGCCTGGAGTGGACCAGGGCGTATTGACACTGAAGCTTTCTTT	once	TRBV30	-	TRBJ1-1
CASSVGGGQPQHF	TGTGCCAGCAGCGTTGGGGGAGGTCAGCCCCAGCATTTT	few	TRBV9	-	TRBJ1-5
CSVRPGTGTDEKLFF	TGCAGCGTGCGTCCCGGGACAGGGACTGATGAAAAACTGTTTTTT	once	TRBV29-1	TRBD1	TRBJ1-4
CSVERGGRNEQFF	TGCAGCGTTGAAAGGGGAGGGCGGAATGAGCAGTTCTTC	-	TRBV29-1	TRBD2	TRBJ2-1
CSGQQGRNTEAFF	TGCAGCGGCCAACAGGGGCGGAACACTGAAGCTTTCTTT	-	TRBV29-1	TRBD1	TRBJ1-1
CAWATTETNTGELFF	TGTGCCTGGGCAACGACAGAGACTAACACCGGGGAGCTGTTTTTT	few	TRBV30	-	TRBJ2-2
CSAVRPPYEQYF	TGCAGCGCCGTCCGTCCCCCTTACGAGCAGTACTTC	-	TRBV29-1	-	TRBJ2-7
CSVEVQGVIEAFF	TGCAGCGTTGAAGTTCAGGGGGTAATTGAAGCTTTCTTT	-	TRBV29-1	TRBD1	TRBJ1-1
CSVRLAIETQYF	TGCAGCGTTCGCCTAGCGATCGAGACCCAGTACTTC	-	TRBV29-1	-	TRBJ2-5